This TCR beta chain was documented in a study of control samples from healthy donors and cancer patients. The V segment lost 3 bases and the J segment 4 bases; nucleotides outside the gene matches: 9. CDR1 and CDR2 from the germline V gene are MNHNS and SASEGT. This CDR3 has 17 amino acids. TCRdb keeps only in-frame clones here, not all; method: immunoSEQ multiplex PCR. Among around 110,000 clones listed, 88% were seen once. The chain employs TRBV6-1 and TRBJ1-4, with TRBD1 matching over 9 bases. This TCR was recovered from a woman in her sixties or seventies in good health. Sequencing was performed on blood. The CDR3 protein is CASSDQTGGQGNEKLFF. The CDR3 nucleotides are TGTGCCAGCAGTGACCAGACAGGGGGTCAGGGTAATGAAAAACTGTTTTTT.